This T cell receptor (beta chain) was captured in a study of cytotoxic CD8 clonotypes in ibrutinib-treated CLL. Study-level information: After a median around 12 months on treatment (6 to 36), response samples were drawn.

Libraries were prepared by immunoSEQ multiplex PCR; TCRdb keeps only in-frame clonotypes and omits some of them. The sample has 52,000 or so clones; about 54% are singletons. About this clone: Its antigen is unidentified.

V was trimmed by 6 bases and J by 4 bases, leaving 18 bases between them. Germline-derived CDR1 and CDR2 are MNHNS and SASEGT. This CDR3 has 15 amino acids. Study-wide results and limits: Upon ibrutinib response clonality rose, and upon progression it fell back toward baseline.

The sequencing here drew on PBMCs, taken at disease progression, from a patient treated with ibrutinib. The receptor comes from a human donor with chronic lymphocytic leukemia. The chain couples TRBV6-1 to TRBJ2-5; unclear D gene. CDR3 nucleotide sequence: TGTGCCAGCAGGGTGGGATGGGCAGTGGGAGAGACCCAGTACTTC. Translation gives CASRVGWAVGETQYF.